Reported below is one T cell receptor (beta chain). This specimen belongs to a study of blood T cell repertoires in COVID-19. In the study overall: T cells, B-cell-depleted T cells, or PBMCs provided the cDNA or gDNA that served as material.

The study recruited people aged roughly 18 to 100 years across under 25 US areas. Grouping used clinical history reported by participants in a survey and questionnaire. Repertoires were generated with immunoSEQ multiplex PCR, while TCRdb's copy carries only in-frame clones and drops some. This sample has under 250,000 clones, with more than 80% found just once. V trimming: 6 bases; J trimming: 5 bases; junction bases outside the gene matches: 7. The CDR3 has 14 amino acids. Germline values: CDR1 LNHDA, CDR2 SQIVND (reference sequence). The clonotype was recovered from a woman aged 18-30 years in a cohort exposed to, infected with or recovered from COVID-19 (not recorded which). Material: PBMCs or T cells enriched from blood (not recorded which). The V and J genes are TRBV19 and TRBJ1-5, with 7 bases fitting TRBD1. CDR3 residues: CASRRGPSHQPQHF. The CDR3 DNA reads TGTGCCAGTAGGAGGGGGCCTAGTCATCAGCCCCAGCATTTT.